Sequencing of this T cell receptor beta chain was carried out in a study of blood T cell repertoires in COVID-19. On the study more broadly: Researchers got acute and convalescent COVID-19 samples from the United States, Italy and Spain. T cells, B-cell-depleted T cells, or PBMCs supplied cDNA or gDNA.

The authors' processing: Quantification of nucleated cells was approximated via reference gene primer amplification. TCRdb's table, derived via immunoSEQ multiplex PCR, lists solely in-frame clones and lacks some. The D gene and trimming were derived from the DNA, and the V and J assignments and clone size from that table. The sample yields about 200,000 clones, about nine tenths seen once. CDR3 length: 12 amino acids. V lost 5 bases to trimming and J lost 4 bases, with 8 bases between them. Germline CDR1 is SGHVS and CDR2 is FQNEAQ. The specimen sequenced was peripheral blood. The origin of this receptor is an elderly man with acute or convalescent COVID-19. J is TRBJ1-1 and V is TRBV7-8; no clear D gene. CDR3 amino acids: CASSRRSTEAFF. CDR3 nucleotide sequence: TGTGCCAGCAGCCGGCGTTCCACTGAAGCTTTCTTT.